This TCR beta chain derives from a study of regulatory T cells in long-lasting Graves disease (dated by TCRdb to the early 2020s). About the study as a whole: Patients with newly diagnosed Graves' disease had been on antithyroid drugs for under 3 months. Peripheral blood TCR sequencing and RNA sequencing compared persistent Graves' disease patients with newly diagnosed Graves' disease patients. The study took place in China and was registered as a clinical trial. A total of 35 or so samples underwent TCR sequencing: roughly 13 from persistent and roughly 20 from newly diagnosed Graves' disease patients. Results the study describes overall, beyond this receptor: Persistent disease showed preferential use of TRBV28, TRBJ1-2 and TRBJ2-5, whereas newly diagnosed disease favored TRBV20-1 and TRBJ2-1. Compared with newly diagnosed patients, persistent Graves' disease patients had lower TCR Shannon entropy and fewer highly expanded clones, which suggests clonal expansion. The authors noted that the small sample size was a limitation that may lower accuracy. The study examined only peripheral blood because the primary lesion, thyroid tissue, could not be accessed. Sequencing and analysis were limited to the TCR beta chain. Persistent patients shared more public clonotypes among themselves (more than 2,500) than newly diagnosed patients did (more than 950).

What this sample's time point label stands for: newly diagnosed GD, antithyroid drugs for less than 3 months. For both TCR sequencing and RNA sequencing, RNA was extracted from PBMCs in TRIzol. Graves' disease was diagnosed according to American Thyroid Association guidelines. Patients were recruited from an endocrinology department in Xi'an, China. Each patient gave approximately 10 milliliters of peripheral blood, collected in an EDTA anticoagulant tube. Ficoll Paque Plus density gradient separation was used to isolate PBMCs, and no additional T cell sorting was done. RNA quality was checked with an Agilent 2100 Bioanalyzer and agarose gel, and concentration with a NanoDrop 2000. The germline V gene supplies CDR1 MNHNS and CDR2 SASEGT. Unmatched junction bases come to 5, with V trimmed by 5 bases and J by 4 bases. Spanning cysteine to phenylalanine, the CDR3 consists of 15 amino acids. The kept DNA is CDR3 alone, 45 bases in frame from the first base.

Libraries were built with multiplex PCR. The reads were generated on an Illumina HiSeq 4000. iRepertoire HTBI primers and Arm-PCR amplification of CDR3 regions were used to construct TCR beta libraries. PCR products were gel purified before sequencing. Processing in the source paper ran as follows. Gene usage analysis of CDR3 amino acid clonotypes relied on the 60 or so TRBV and 13 to 15 TRBJ segments identified across samples. COPE and FqMerger were used to merge the filtered high-quality paired reads into contigs. BLAST was used to align contigs to IMGT TRBV, TRBD and TRBJ reference genes, with CDR3 defined following IMGT. Highly expanded clones were defined as clonotypes with a frequency above 0.1%. Shannon entropy served as the measure of repertoire diversity, while the Gini coefficient captured V-J evenness. A clonotype found in more than one individual was treated as public. The public reads were quality trimmed at Q25 with fastp and then assembled into clones with MiXCR by TCRdb, keeping productive beta chains. Merged by CDR3 protein, the rows form single entries marked with the most common genes and DNA. The V and J calls follow TCRdb's processing rather than the paper's. Present in this sample are roughly 520,000 distinct CDR3 sequences, about 12% of which were seen just once. The ten largest account for over 7% of the sample.

This clonotype was seen many times. It lacks a known antigen. Qualities for individual bases were not recorded, and no much larger clone is one base off. The data were also submitted as part of a second study, on T cells in Graves' hyperthyroidism and ophthalmopathy. The second paper further reports: Stable Graves' hyperthyroidism was defined as no progression to ophthalmopathy during 18 months of follow-up. Hyperthyroidism patients were newly diagnosed, with disease duration under 2 months, and aged 18 to 65 years. The study excluded patients with uncontrolled infections, other autoimmune diseases, pregnancy or lactation. Diagnoses relied on clinical symptoms, serum thyroxine and TRAb, thyroid ultrasound and orbital computed tomography. The TCR CDR3 was subjected to a first round of RT-PCR using the HTBI primer set and the Qiagen OneStep RT-PCR kit. Most expanded thyroid clonotypes (frequency above 0.001) were also detected in blood, suggesting blood repertoires may reflect thyroid immune responses. A 13 V-J signature model separated ophthalmopathy from stable hyperthyroidism, with 87.88% sensitivity and just under 84% specificity in cross-validation and 80%/75% in testing. In validation, the model predicted progression to ophthalmopathy a median of roughly 6.5 months before onset, with roughly 71% sensitivity and about 75% specificity. A discovery cohort of approximately 100 patients, 43 with Graves' ophthalmopathy and about 60 with stable Graves' hyperthyroidism, was used to find distinguishing TCR V-J signatures. Whether ophthalmopathy could be predicted prospectively was tested in an independent validation cohort made up of fewer than 20 hyperthyroidism patients plus 17 patients who later progressed to ophthalmopathy. The approximately 98 discovery patients were randomly divided into training and test sets at a 7:3 ratio. The study also compared thyroid tissue and blood T-cell repertoires from roughly 6 Graves' hyperthyroidism patients. Following sampling, methimazole starting at 30 mg daily was given to hyperthyroidism patients, and high-dose intravenous methylprednisolone was given to ophthalmopathy patients. Libraries were constructed in a second round of multiplex PCR, after which size selection and purification were performed. Paired-end sequencing of the libraries was performed with 100 bp reads on an Illumina HiSeq2000. SOAPnuke was used to process the raw data, with reads discarded if the reads contained adapters or uncalled bases, had a mean Phred below 15, or lacked an exact constant-primer or identifier match. COPE v1.2.5 was used to merge high-quality paired reads, and clonotypes were defined as unique nucleotide sequences. MiTCR v1.1 was used to align the clonotypes against IMGT TRBV, TRBD and TRBJ reference segments. Analysis was restricted to V-J combinations with a frequency above 0.0001, which covered 99.2% of repertoires. The TCS score was defined as the ratio of F50 (clonal expansion) to E x V (chaos), calculated using BLOSUM62-based TCRdist between CDR3 peptides within each V-J. Welch's t-statistics and random forest reduced 500 to 550 V-J features to some 14, which were used in a naive Bayes classifier (R e1071). Sample size was not statistically predetermined, and blinding of investigators to group allocation was not performed. The paper reports TCR Vbeta CDR3 sequencing of more than 120 peripheral blood samples: some 44 ophthalmopathy, 70 to 85 hyperthyroidism and some 17 progressor patients.

This TCR was sampled from a young woman with Graves disease. Donor details come from another sample of the same person, matched by shared clones. The sequence is built from TRBV6-1 and TRBJ2-2; the central 9 bases match TRBD1. The sample here was peripheral blood mononuclear cells (PBMCs), taken at new diagnosis, from a patient treated with antithyroid drugs. The CDR3 is CASSRTGAGTGELFF. The nucleotides are TGTGCCAGCAGTAGGACAGGGGCGGGCACCGGGGAGCTGTTTTTT.